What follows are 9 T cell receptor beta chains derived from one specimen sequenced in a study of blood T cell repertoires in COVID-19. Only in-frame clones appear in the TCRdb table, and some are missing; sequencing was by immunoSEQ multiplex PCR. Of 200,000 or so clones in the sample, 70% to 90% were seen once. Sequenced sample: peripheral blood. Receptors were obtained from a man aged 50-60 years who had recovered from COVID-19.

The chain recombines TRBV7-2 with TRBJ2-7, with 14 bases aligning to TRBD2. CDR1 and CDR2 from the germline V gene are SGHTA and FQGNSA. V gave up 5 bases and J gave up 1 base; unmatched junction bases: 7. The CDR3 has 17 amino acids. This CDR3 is CASSPGLAGDSSYEQYF. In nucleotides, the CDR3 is TGTGCCAGCAGCCCGGGACTAGCGGGAGACTCTTCCTACGAGCAGTACTTC. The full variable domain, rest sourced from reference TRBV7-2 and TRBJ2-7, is GAGVSQSPSNKVTEKGKDVELRCDPISGHTALYWYRQSLGQGLEFLIYFQGNSAPDKSGLPSDRFSAERTGGSVSTLTIQRTQQEDSAVYLCASSPGLAGDSSYEQYFGPGTRLTVT.

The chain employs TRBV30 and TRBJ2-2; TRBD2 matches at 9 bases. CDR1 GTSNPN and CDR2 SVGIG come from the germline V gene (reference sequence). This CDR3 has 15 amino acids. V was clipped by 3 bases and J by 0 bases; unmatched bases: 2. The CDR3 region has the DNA TGTGCCTGGAGGCGGGGGGGGGCGAACACCGGGGAGCTGTTTTTT. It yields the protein CAWRRGGANTGELFF. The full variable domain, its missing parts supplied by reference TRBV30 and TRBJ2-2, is SQTIHQWPATLVQPVGSPLSLECTVEGTSNPNLYWYRQAAGRGLQLLFYSVGIGQISSEVPQNLSASRPQDRQFILSSKKLLLSDSGFYLCAWRRGGANTGELFFGEGSRLTVL.

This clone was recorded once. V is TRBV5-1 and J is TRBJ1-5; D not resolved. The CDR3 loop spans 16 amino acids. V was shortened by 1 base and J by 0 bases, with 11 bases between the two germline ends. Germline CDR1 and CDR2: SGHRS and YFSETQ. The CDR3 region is CASSLSGSYSNQPQHF. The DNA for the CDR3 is TGCGCCAGCAGCTTGTCGGGATCTTATAGCAATCAGCCCCAGCATTTT.

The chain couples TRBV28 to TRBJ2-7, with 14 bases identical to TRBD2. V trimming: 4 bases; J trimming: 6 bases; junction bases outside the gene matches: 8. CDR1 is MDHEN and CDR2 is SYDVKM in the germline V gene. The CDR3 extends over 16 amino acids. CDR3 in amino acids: CASSSFGTSGGLEQYF. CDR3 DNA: TGTGCCAGCAGTTCCTTCGGGACTAGCGGGGGCCTCGAGCAGTACTTC.

In nucleotides, the CDR3 is TGTGCCAGCAGCAGACAGGGCGAGCAGTACTTC. Translation: CASSRQGEQYF. The V gene is TRBV7-9, the J gene TRBJ2-7; 7 bases map to TRBD1. This CDR3 contains 11 residues. CDR1 is SEHNR and CDR2 is FQNEAQ in the germline V gene (reference sequence). The trim removed 5 bases at V and 6 bases at J, leaving 1 base unmatched.

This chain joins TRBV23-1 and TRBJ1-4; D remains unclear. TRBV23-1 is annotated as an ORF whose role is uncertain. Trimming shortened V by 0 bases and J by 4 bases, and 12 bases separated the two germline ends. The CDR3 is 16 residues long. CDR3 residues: CASSQSWRVINEKLFF. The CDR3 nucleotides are TGCGCCAGCAGTCAATCTTGGCGGGTAATTAATGAAAAACTGTTTTTT.

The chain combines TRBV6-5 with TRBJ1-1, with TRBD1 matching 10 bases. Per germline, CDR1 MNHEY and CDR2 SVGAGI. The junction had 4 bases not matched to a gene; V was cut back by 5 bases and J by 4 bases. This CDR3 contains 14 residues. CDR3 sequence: CASSRQGASTEAFF. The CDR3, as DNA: TGTGCCAGCAGTCGACAGGGGGCGAGCACTGAAGCTTTCTTT.

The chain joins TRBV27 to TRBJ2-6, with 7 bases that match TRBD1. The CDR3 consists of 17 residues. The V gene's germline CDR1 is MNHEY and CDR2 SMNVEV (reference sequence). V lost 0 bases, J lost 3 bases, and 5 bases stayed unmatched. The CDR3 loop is CASSLSLQGFGANVLTF. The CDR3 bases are TGTGCCAGCAGTTTATCCTTACAGGGGTTTGGGGCCAACGTCCTGACTTTC.

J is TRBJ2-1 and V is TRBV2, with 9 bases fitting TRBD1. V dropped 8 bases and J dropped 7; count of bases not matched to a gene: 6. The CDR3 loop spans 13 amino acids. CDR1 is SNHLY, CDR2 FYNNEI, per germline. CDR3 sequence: CASDRDRENEQFF. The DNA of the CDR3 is TGTGCCAGCGACCGGGACAGGGAGAATGAGCAGTTCTTC.